This T cell receptor (beta chain) was captured in a study of control samples from healthy donors and cancer patients. Here immunoSEQ multiplex PCR was the method, and the copy in TCRdb shows in-frame clones only, minus some. In the table there are tens of thousands of clones, 85% to 90% of which are singletons. The source material was PBMCs. This clonotype originated in a woman between 45 and 60 years old with colorectal cancer.

The CDR3 nucleotides are TGCGCCAGCAGCTTGGTCCCACAGGGGGCCTTTAGCACAGATACGCAGTATTTT. Translating it yields CASSLVPQGAFSTDTQYF. The V call is TRBV5-1, the J call TRBJ2-3, with 9 bases lining up with TRBD1. The germline CDR1 and CDR2 sequences are SGHRS and YFSETQ. The CDR3 runs 18 residues. V was pared by 0 bases and J by 0 bases, with 8 bases of the junction left unmatched.